The 6 T cell receptor beta chains below were found in one sample sequenced in a study of blood T cell repertoires in COVID-19. Clones were sequenced by immunoSEQ multiplex PCR, and TCRdb holds only the in-frame ones, with some missing. The repertoire holds 150,000 to 200,000 clones, around 88% seen once, with about 4.7% in the top ten. Sequencing was done on a sample of peripheral blood. The receptors derive from a human donor in a cohort sampled during active COVID-19.

The genes are TRBV24-1 and TRBJ1-5; the match to TRBD1 covers 8 bases. J was trimmed by 5 bases and V by 4 bases; bases with no gene match: 9. CDR3 length: 16 amino acids. CDR1 and CDR2 (germline): KGHDR, SFDVKD. CDR3 sequence reads: CATSDPSTGDHQPQHF. In DNA form, the CDR3 reads TGTGCCACCAGTGACCCCTCGACAGGGGATCATCAGCCCCAGCATTTT.

The chain joins TRBV28 to TRBJ2-1; D is ambiguous. CDR1 is MDHEN, CDR2 SYDVKM, per germline. V lost 3 bases and J lost 0, with 12 bases in between. This CDR3 contains 16 residues. The CDR3 here is CASSLPTPGSYNEQFF. Here the CDR3 DNA reads TGTGCCAGCAGTTTGCCGACACCCGGCTCCTACAATGAGCAGTTCTTC. Full variable domain (missing parts from reference TRBV28 and TRBJ2-1): DVKVTQSSRYLVKRTGEKVFLECVQDMDHENMFWYRQDPGLGLRLIYFSYDVKMKEKGDIPEGYSVSREKKERFSLILESASTNQTSMYLCASSLPTPGSYNEQFFGPGTRLTVL.

This chain connects TRBV6-5 to TRBJ1-1; unclear D gene. Germline CDR1 is MNHEY and CDR2 is SVGAGI. The CDR3 contains 12 residues. The V end was cut by 8 bases, the J end by 4 bases, with 11 bases between. The CDR3 DNA reads TGTGCCAGCTCCCGGGGAAGCACTGAAGCTTTCTTT. It yields the protein CASSRGSTEAFF.

This chain links TRBV30 with TRBJ2-7, with D tentatively TRBD2 (6 bases). The V and J ends lost 7 bases and 4 bases respectively, with 17 bases between them. The CDR3 spans 13 residues. Germline V gives CDR1 GTSNPN, CDR2 SVGIG (reference sequence). This chain's CDR3 is CASARGNRYEQYF. The CDR3 DNA reads as TGTGCCTCGGCACGGGGGAATAGGTACGAGCAGTACTTC.

The V and J genes are TRBV6-4 and TRBJ1-1, with unresolved D. Trimming took 11 bases from V and 2 from J, leaving 12 bases between them. Germline CDR1 reads MRHNA; CDR2 reads SNTAGT. CDR3 size: 12 residues. This chain's CDR3 is CAAFKRNTEAFF. CDR3 bases: TGTGCCGCGTTCAAGCGCAACACTGAAGCTTTCTTT.

This chain links TRBV4-1 with TRBJ1-2; D unclear. Germline CDR1 is MGHRA and CDR2 is YSYEKL. V lost 0 bases and J 4 bases, leaving 6 bases between the germline ends. The CDR3 spans 13 residues. CDR3 in amino acids: CASSQEGLYGYTF. In nucleotides, the CDR3 is TGCGCCAGCAGCCAAGAGGGCCTCTATGGCTACACCTTC.